These 20 T cell receptor beta chains share one sample of origin, sequenced in a study of lymphopenia after photon versus proton radiotherapy. TCRdb keeps only in-frame clones here, not all; method: immunoSEQ multiplex PCR. The sample lists 65,000 to 85,000 clones, 85% to 95% occurring once. Sequencing used peripheral blood, obtained from a patient treated with photon-based radiotherapy. Every receptor here comes from a middle-aged woman with cholangiocarcinoma.

The J gene is TRBJ1-1, the V gene TRBV6-6; D possibly corresponds to TRBD1 (6 bases). The V end was cut by 5 bases, the J end by 0 bases, with 13 bases between. The V gene's germline CDR1 is MNHNY and CDR2 SVGAGI (reference sequence). CDR3 length: 15 residues. This chain's CDR3 is CASSRGDTLNTEAFF. CDR3 DNA sequence: TGTGCCAGCAGTCGCGGGGACACGCTGAACACTGAAGCTTTCTTT.

This clone has a single count. The chain is built from TRBV11-2 and TRBJ1-4; a possible D gene is TRBD1 (5 bases). The CDR3 is 15 residues long. CDR1 and CDR2 (germline): SGHAT, FQNNGV. V lost 2 bases and J lost 2, with 9 bases in between. As DNA, the CDR3 is TGTGCCAGCAGCTTAACCAGGGCCACTAATGAAAAACTGTTTTTT. This translates into CASSLTRATNEKLFF. The complete variable domain, with remaining parts taken from reference TRBV11-2 and TRBJ1-4, reads EAGVAQSPRYKIIEKRQSVAFWCNPISGHATLYWYQQILGQGPKLLIQFQNNGVVDDSQLPKDRFSAERLKGVDSTLKIQPAKLEDSAVYLCASSLTRATNEKLFFGSGTQLSVL.

The gene calls are TRBV7-9 and TRBJ2-1; perhaps TRBD2 as D (7 bases). Trimming stripped 6 bases from V and 8 bases from J, with 20 bases between. This CDR3 is built from 15 residues. The germline V gene encodes CDR1 SEHNR and CDR2 FQNEAQ (reference sequence). The CDR3 DNA reads TGTGCCAGCAGTTCCGAGGCGGGGGCGGGCGATGAGCAGTTCTTC. Encoded protein: CASSSEAGAGDEQFF. The whole variable domain, remainder taken from reference TRBV7-9 and TRBJ2-1, is DTGVSQNPRHKITKRGQNVTFRCDPISEHNRLYWYRQTLGQGPEFLTYFQNEAQLEKSRLLSDRFSAERPKGSFSTLEIQRTEQGDSAMYLCASSSEAGAGDEQFFGPGTRLTVL.

The CDR3, as DNA: TGTGCCAGCAGTTTAGAGCAGGGGTATGGGACTGAAGCTTTCTTT. Its protein is CASSLEQGYGTEAFF. V and J are TRBV27 and TRBJ1-1, with D possibly matching TRBD1 (6 bases). The ends were cut back, 2 bases at V and 5 bases at J, with 15 bases in the middle. The germline V gene has CDR1 MNHEY and CDR2 SMNVEV (reference sequence). CDR3 length: 15 amino acids.

This rearrangement joins TRBV6-5 to TRBJ1-1; D not certain. This CDR3 is 13 amino acids long. V lost 0 bases, J lost 8 bases, and 10 bases lay in between. Per the germline V gene, CDR1 is MNHEY and CDR2 is SVGAGI. CDR3 sequence (DNA): TGTGCCAGCAGTTACTCTGGCCTTACGGAAGCTTTCTTT. Its translation: CASSYSGLTEAFF.

V gene TRBV11-3 combines with J gene TRBJ2-2, with TRBD1 identical over 8 bases. V lost 4 bases, J lost 1 base, and 2 bases stayed unmatched. The CDR3 has 15 amino acids. Germline V gives CDR1 SGHNT, CDR2 YENEEA. The CDR3 DNA follows: TGTGCCAGCAGCTCCGGACAGGGGAACACCGGGGAGCTGTTTTTT. Protein sequence: CASSSGQGNTGELFF.

The genes are TRBV28 and TRBJ2-5; 7 bases are shared with TRBD1. The germline V gene has CDR1 MDHEN and CDR2 SYDVKM. The CDR3 is 15 amino acids. V dropped 5 bases and J dropped 9; count of bases not matched to a gene: 15. DNA of the CDR3: TGTGCCAGCAGTCCGAGGGAAGGGGGCCAGGAAGCCCAGTACTTC. The encoded protein is CASSPREGGQEAQYF.

This chain uses TRBV6-5 with TRBJ1-5, with 8 bases identical to TRBD1. V shed 6 bases and J 4 bases; nucleotides not matched to a gene: 8. This CDR3 contains 15 residues. The germline CDR1 and CDR2 sequences are MNHEY and SVGAGI. CDR3 loop: CASRPGTGENQPQHF. In nucleotides, the CDR3 is TGTGCCAGCAGGCCCGGGACAGGAGAAAATCAGCCCCAGCATTTT.

The sample holds one count of this clone. The chain carries TRBV14 and TRBJ1-2, with 12 positions matching TRBD1. The CDR3 length is 19 residues. V lost 0 bases, J lost 2 bases, and 10 bases stayed unmatched. CDR1 is SGHDN and CDR2 is FVKESK in the germline V gene. This CDR3 reads CASSQDFGDRGRPNYGYTF. CDR3 in DNA: TGTGCCAGCAGCCAAGATTTCGGGGACAGGGGGCGTCCAAACTATGGCTACACCTTC.

The chain's CDR3 is CASSLWGRRATNEKLFF. CDR3 DNA sequence: TGTGCCAGCAGTTTGTGGGGTAGGAGGGCCACTAATGAAAAACTGTTTTTT. This chain joins TRBV27 and TRBJ1-4; D is uncertain. The V gene's germline CDR1 is MNHEY and CDR2 SMNVEV (reference sequence). This CDR3 spans 17 amino acids. V lost 3 bases and J lost 2, with 16 bases in between. The full variable domain, completed using reference TRBV27 and TRBJ1-4, is EAQVTQNPRYLITVTGKKLTVTCSQNMNHEYMSWYRQDPGLGLRQIYYSMNVEVTDKGDVPEGYKVSRKEKRNFPLILESPSPNQTSLYFCASSLWGRRATNEKLFFGSGTQLSVL.

This chain uses TRBV19 with TRBJ2-3; possibly TRBD1 or TRBD2 for D (6 bases each). From germline, CDR1 is LNHDA and CDR2 SQIVND (reference sequence). The CDR3 contains 14 residues. V gave up 5 bases and J gave up 3 bases, with 12 bases separating them. CDR3 protein: CASSVTGTTDTQYF. The CDR3 coding sequence is TGTGCCAGTAGTGTAACAGGGACTACAGATACGCAGTATTTT.

V usage is TRBV4-3 and J usage is TRBJ2-3, with 9 bases that match TRBD1. The CDR3 runs 15 residues. CDR1 LGHNA and CDR2 YSLEER come from the germline V gene. V was pared by 1 base and J by 1 base, with 0 bases of the junction left unmatched. CDR3: CASSQGTGGTDTQYF. Here the CDR3 DNA reads TGCGCCAGCAGCCAAGGGACAGGGGGCACAGATACGCAGTATTTT.

This chain links TRBV28 with TRBJ1-2; no clear D. Germline-derived CDR1 and CDR2 are MDHEN and SYDVKM. This CDR3 has 14 residues. The V and J ends lost 3 bases and 1 base respectively, with 9 bases between them. The CDR3 nucleotides are TGTGCCAGCAGTTTGGGCGGAGGTAACTATGGCTACACCTTC. Translation gives CASSLGGGNYGYTF.

The J gene is TRBJ2-2, the V gene TRBV30, with a possible D match to TRBD2 (7 bases). Germline V gives CDR1 GTSNPN, CDR2 SVGIG (reference sequence). V was trimmed by 6 bases and J by 4 bases, leaving 18 bases between them. The CDR3 extends over 15 amino acids. DNA for the CDR3: TGTGCCTGTCCTAATGGGGCGGGGGCCACCGGGGAGCTGTTTTTT. Translation: CACPNGAGATGELFF.

Of note for this clone: Other DNA variants within this sample encode the same CDR3. The chain couples TRBV6-1 to TRBJ2-7; D is unresolved. V lost 4 bases and J lost 3, with 10 bases in between. Germline CDR1 reads MNHNS; CDR2 reads SASEGT. The CDR3 totals 13 residues. The DNA for the CDR3 is TGTGCCAGCAGTGTAGGCGGCAGCTACGAGCAGTACTTC. Its protein is CASSVGGSYEQYF.

V and J are TRBV6-1 and TRBJ2-5; 14 nucleotides agree with TRBD2. There are 15 residues in the CDR3. The ends lost 8 bases at V and 4 bases at J; junction bases unmatched: 6. The germline V gene encodes CDR1 MNHNS and CDR2 SASEGT. The CDR3 DNA follows: TGTGCCAGCGGGACTAGCGGGAGAGGGGGAGAGACCCAGTACTTC. Translating it yields CASGTSGRGGETQYF.

This chain joins TRBV21-1 and TRBJ1-1; no check of the table's D call, TRBD1, against the DNA was made. TRBV21-1 is deemed a pseudogene. The CDR3 extends over 12 amino acids. CDR3 nucleotide sequence: TGTGCCAGCAGCGAGGGACAGGGTCGCGCTTTCTTT. It yields the protein CASSEGQGRAFF.

This chain uses TRBV9 with TRBJ2-7; 9 bases align to TRBD1. CDR1 SGDLS and CDR2 YYNGEE come from the germline V gene. V lost 2 bases and J lost 5; bases outside the gene matches: 5. This CDR3 comprises 14 residues. CDR3 loop: CASSVGTGRNEQYF. CDR3 sequence (DNA): TGTGCCAGCAGCGTCGGGACAGGGAGGAACGAGCAGTACTTC.

As concerns this clone: The sample has other DNA sequences that encode this CDR3 too. This chain joins TRBV6-5 and TRBJ1-1; possibly TRBD1 for D (5 bases). V was pared by 2 bases and J by 4 bases, with 8 bases between. The CDR3 is 13 residues long. The germline V gene encodes CDR1 MNHEY and CDR2 SVGAGI. CDR3: CASSYGQATEAFF. The CDR3 coding sequence is TGTGCCAGCAGTTACGGACAAGCCACTGAAGCTTTCTTT.

The genes are TRBV28 and TRBJ2-1; D is possibly TRBD2 (5 bases). V lost 5 bases to trimming and J lost 0 bases, with 11 bases between them. The CDR3 has 15 amino acids. Germline V lookup: CDR1 MDHEN, CDR2 SYDVKM. The CDR3 protein is CASSPSGSSYNEQFF. The CDR3 DNA reads TGTGCCAGCAGTCCAAGCGGCAGCTCCTACAATGAGCAGTTCTTC.